This record covers a single T cell receptor beta chain. This clonotype was detected many times. Its antigen specificity is not known. There are no base qualities to consult, and no much larger clone falls within one base. TCR alpha and beta CDR3 regions were amplified with the iRepertoire nested amplicon-rescue multiplex PCR (arm-PCR) platform from RNA. The input for one-step reverse transcription and amplification was roughly 85-400 ng of tissue mRNA or PBMC total RNA. Following bead purification, Illumina adapters were added through a secondary multiplex PCR, and the libraries were then gel-purified between 200 and 400 bp. Internal 6-nucleotide barcodes were carried by the libraries and were used for demultiplexing. The libraries were sequenced on an Illumina MiSeq using 2x220 or 2x250 nucleotide paired-end reads. As for how the authors treated the data: Paired reads were merged using FLASH 1.2.11 and were aligned to the GRCh37 human genome using BWA-MEM, after which TRA and TRB reads were extracted. An IMGT-derived reference of cassette sequences and CDR3 motifs, with pseudogenes included, was used for V and J assignment. Reads were translated in three frames, and productive CDR3s were defined as those with a C...FGXG motif and no stop codons. Unique combinations of V-J cassette pair and CDR3 amino acid sequence were defined as clonotypes. Reads were filtered by Hamming distance, with the threshold set by the sequence error rate of each sample in mapped regions. TCRdb reanalyzed the raw reads on its own, using fastp at Q25 for trimming and MiXCR for clone calling, and kept in-frame beta chains. Rows are combined by CDR3 protein, so each entry shows the most common genes and DNA. Here the V and J calls rest on TCRdb's processing, not on the authors' analysis. This sample holds over 100,000 distinct CDR3 sequences; less than 30% were observed only once. The top ten hold under 45% of the sample.

This record belongs to a study of glioma-infiltrating T cells (dated by TCRdb to the mid-2010s). For context, the study as a whole: Glioma tissue, non-neoplastic brain tissue and matched peripheral blood mononuclear cells were used as sources from which TCR alpha- and beta-chain repertoires were sequenced. The paired cohort comprised three low-grade glioma patients, about eight primary glioblastoma patients and three non-glioma patients contributing non-neoplastic brain tissue. To measure divergence between tissue and blood T-cell populations, each tissue-infiltrating repertoire was compared with the peripheral blood repertoire of the same patient. Study-level results and caveats: In non-neoplastic patients, VJ-independent divergence between tissue and blood fell below expectation, whereas in all gliomas, and especially in low-grade gliomas, the divergence rose above expectation. Very few CDR3 sequences were found to be shared between tissue and blood, and this scarcity was attributed to high CDR3 diversity and limited sampling. Small numbers underpinned the group comparisons: eight glioblastoma patients, three low-grade glioma patients and three non-neoplastic patients.

The V and J ends are trimmed by 4 bases and 0 bases, leaving 8 bases between them. From the cysteine through the phenylalanine, the CDR3 covers 14 amino acids. The kept DNA is CDR3 alone, 42 bases in frame from the first base. CDR1 and CDR2 (LNHDA, SQIVND) derive from the germline V gene (reference sequence). This clonotype was sampled from a human donor with low-grade glioma or glioblastoma, undergoing nonglioma brain surgery, or in good health (not recorded which). Sequenced material: glioma tissue, nonneoplastic brain tissue, or PBMCs (not recorded which). The rearranged chain carries TRBV19 and TRBJ2-3, and TRBD2 may be the D gene, going by 6 matching bases. The DNA reads as follows: TGTGCCAGTAGTACAGGGACTAGCACAGATACGCAGTATTTT. Its coded protein is CASSTGTSTDTQYF.